The source of this TCR beta chain is a study of Ad26.COV2.S vaccination and SARS-CoV-2 variants. About the study: Into the muscle, Ad26.COV2.S was dosed once or twice, 56 days apart.

The treatment denotes: 15 to 20 received Ad26.COV2.S at low or high dose, single or two shots; several received placebo; per-sample allocation not given. Day 63 following the first vaccine or placebo injection was when the samples were taken. Trimming took 1 base from V and 0 from J, leaving 13 bases between them. The CDR3 is 17 residues long. Germline CDR1 and CDR2: MGHRA and YSYEKL. Assay used: immunoSEQ multiplex PCR; TCRdb lists only in-frame clones, some missing. Seen here are 380,000 or so clones, 83% observed once, and the top ten hold around 7%. The clonotype originates from a person aged 18-65 years who received the Ad26.COV2.S COVID-19 vaccine or a placebo. The sequences come from peripheral blood, collected in a trial of Ad26.COV2.S vaccine versus placebo. V gene TRBV4-1 combines with J gene TRBJ2-1; D perhaps matches TRBD2 (6 bases). The CDR3 DNA is TGCGCCAGCAGCCAAGGGAGAGCGACTAGCTCCTACAATGAGCAGTTCTTC. It codes for CASSQGRATSSYNEQFF.